One sample yielded the 5 T cell receptor beta chains listed below, sequenced in a study of shared clonotypes between healthy human individuals. The assay was immunoSEQ multiplex PCR, and TCRdb's table has in-frame clones only and misses some. The sample consists of around 2.5 million clones, approximately 93% of them appearing once. Sequenced sample: naive CD4+ T cells from PBMCs. Subset reported: CD45RA+ positively selected. These receptors were collected from a young man in good health. Some clones in this sample may be carry-over from other donors' samples.

The gene calls are TRBV21-1 and TRBJ2-7; the listed D gene, TRBD2, was not tested against the DNA. TRBV21-1 constitutes a pseudogene. There are 16 residues in the CDR3. The CDR3 sequence is CASSKDRQRGTNEQYF. The CDR3 DNA is TGTGCCAGCAGCAAAGATCGGCAGCGCGGAACGAATGAGCAGTACTTC.

The J gene is TRBJ1-3, the V gene TRBV29-1; 8 bases agree with TRBD1. The junction had 10 bases not matched to a gene; V was cut back by 2 bases and J by 1 base. This CDR3 is 17 amino acids long. Germline loops: CDR1 SQVTM, CDR2 ANQGSEA. The CDR3 DNA reads as TGCAGCGTTGAATCCCGGGCAGGGGGCTATTCTGGAAACACCATATATTTT. Translating gives CSVESRAGGYSGNTIYF.

This chain links TRBV29-1 with TRBJ1-4; D is unclear. There are 17 residues in the CDR3. Germline V gene lookup returns CDR1 SQVTM and CDR2 ANQGSEA. V gave up 0 bases and J gave up 2 bases, with 16 bases separating them. The CDR3 region is CSVEDSPPRPTNEKLFF. CDR3 sequence (DNA): TGCAGCGTTGAAGATTCACCGCCCCGACCGACTAATGAAAAACTGTTTTTT.

This clone appeared a single time. V usage is TRBV4-2 and J usage is TRBJ2-7; D is unresolved. Germline V gene lookup returns CDR1 LGHNA and CDR2 YNFKEQ. Between the trimmed V and J ends, which lost 1 base and 2 bases, there was a span of 9 bases. This CDR3 has 14 amino acids. CDR3: CASSQAATTYEQYF. The CDR3 nucleotides are TGTGCCAGCAGCCAAGCGGCTACTACCTACGAGCAGTACTTC.

This clone has only one observation. The V gene is TRBV10-3, the J gene TRBJ2-5, with D possibly TRBD2 on 6 matching bases. Per germline, CDR1 ENHRY and CDR2 SYGVKD. Trimming took off 8 bases at V and 1 base at J, with 11 bases between the two ends. The CDR3 has 13 amino acids. The CDR3 spells CAIGAGSQETQYF. CDR3 DNA sequence: TGTGCCATCGGGGCCGGGAGCCAAGAGACCCAGTACTTC.